This T cell receptor beta chain originates from a study of blood T cell repertoires in COVID-19. Study in general: Sites across the United States, Italy and Spain contributed samples from acute and convalescent COVID-19. T cells, B-cell-depleted T cells, or PBMCs provided the cDNA or gDNA that served as material.

In the authors' methods: Scientists estimated how many nucleated cells there were by amplifying reference gene primers. Using immunoSEQ multiplex PCR, the repertoire was profiled, and TCRdb retains in-frame clones only, with some absent. V, J and clone size are taken as reported in that table, and D and trimming were inferred from the DNA itself. The profile shows roughly 230,000 clones, approximately 92% of them singletons. V was cut by 0 bases and J by 10 bases, with 20 bases left in between. Germline CDR1 MNHEY, CDR2 SVGAGI. This CDR3 region has 16 residues. Sequencing was performed on peripheral blood. The chain uses TRBV6-5 and TRBJ2-3, with D possibly matching TRBD2 (6 bases). The TCR was taken from a woman in her thirties or forties who had recovered from COVID-19. CDR3 bases: TGTGCCAGCAGTTACTCGATTTACTTGCGGGATGGCTCGCAGTATTTT. Translation gives CASSYSIYLRDGSQYF.